The 4 T cell receptor beta chains below were found in one sample sequenced in a study of shared clonotypes between healthy human individuals. Assay used: immunoSEQ multiplex PCR; TCRdb lists only in-frame clones, some missing. The sample lists around 500,000 clones, more than 75% occurring once. Sequenced: PBMCs. Receptors originate from a woman between 40 and 55 years old in good health. Some clones in this sample may be carry-over from other donors' samples.

The chain recombines TRBV28 with TRBJ1-1, with 8 nucleotides matching TRBD1. This CDR3 has 15 amino acids. CDR1 is MDHEN, CDR2 SYDVKM, per germline. Trimming removed 6 bases from V and 4 bases from J; junction bases left unmatched: 10. CDR3 in amino acids: CASRFTRDRLTEAFF. CDR3 DNA: TGTGCCAGCAGGTTTACTCGGGACAGGCTCACTGAAGCTTTCTTT.

This clone turned up a few times. V is TRBV6-1 and J is TRBJ1-5, with TRBD1 identical over 10 bases. CDR1 and CDR2 from the germline V gene are MNHNS and SASEGT. The CDR3 contains 15 residues. The junction had 11 bases not matched to a gene; V was cut back by 9 bases and J by 6 bases. DNA of the CDR3: TGTGCCAGTAGGGCCGGGACAGGGGAGTCTCAGCCCCAGCATTTT. Protein sequence: CASRAGTGESQPQHF.

This clone was counted a few times. The same CDR3 also results from other DNA sequences found in this sample. V is TRBV7-9 and J is TRBJ2-7, with 7 bases aligning to TRBD2. Germline CDR1 SEHNR, CDR2 FQNEAQ (reference sequence). Trimming at V came to 1 base and at J to 2 bases, leaving 2 bases not matched to a gene. The CDR3 has 14 amino acids. The CDR3 DNA is TGTGCCAGCAGCTTAGGCGGACTAGCCTACGAGCAGTACTTC. This translates into CASSLGGLAYEQYF.

The chain carries TRBV15 and TRBJ2-1, with TRBD2 matching 11 bases. Per germline, CDR1 LNHNV and CDR2 YYDKDF (reference sequence). V lost 4 bases to trimming and J lost 2 bases; unmatched junction nucleotides: 1. CDR3 length equals 15 residues. CDR3: CATSISGRAYNEQFF. The CDR3 DNA reads as TGTGCCACCAGCATTAGCGGGAGGGCCTACAATGAGCAGTTCTTC.